Each of the 11 T cell receptor beta chains below was sequenced from the same sample in a study of spatial heterogeneity in lung cancer. The time point denotes: blood at routine non-recurrence follow-up after resection. TCRdb reanalysed the 5' RACE reads using MiXCR and keeps one entry per CDR3 protein. The sample shows about 43,000 distinct CDR3 sequences, around 21% of them seen only once. Sequenced material: PBMCs, taken at follow-up. Receptors were obtained from a female donor with early-stage non-small cell lung cancer.

This chain joins TRBV6-2 or TRBV6-3 and TRBJ1-5; TRBD1 matches 8 bases. Germline assignment: CDR1 MNHEY and CDR2 SVGEGT. Losses at the gene ends were 2 bases for V and 3 bases for J; bases not matched to a gene: 3. The CDR3 is made up of 15 amino acids. The CDR3 protein is CASSYGTGPNQPQHF. The CDR3 region has the DNA TGTGCCAGCAGTTACGGGACAGGTCCCAATCAGCCCCAGCATTTT.

The V gene is TRBV15, the J gene TRBJ2-5; D is unresolved. In germline, CDR1 is LNHNV, CDR2 YYDKDF (reference sequence). This CDR3 is 16 amino acids long. The V end lost 0 bases, the J end lost 2 bases, and 13 bases lay between the germline ends. The CDR3 DNA reads as TGTGCCACCAGCAGAGATCGTTGGGGTAGGCAAGAGACCCAGTACTTC. It encodes CATSRDRWGRQETQYF.

The sample holds many counts of this clonotype. DNA of the CDR3: TGTGCCAGCAGCTTGAACCCTACCACCGGGGAGCTGTTTTTT. This translates into CASSLNPTTGELFF. The J gene is TRBJ2-2, the V gene TRBV5-5, with D unresolved. V was cut by 1 base and J by 4 bases, with 8 bases left in between. CDR1 is SGHKS, CDR2 YYEKEE, per germline (reference sequence). The CDR3 has 14 amino acids.

V and J are TRBV11-2 and TRBJ1-1; D may be TRBD1 (5 bases). The V gene lost 1 base and the J gene lost 6 bases, with 12 bases spanning the gap. Germline lookup yields CDR1 SGHAT and CDR2 FQNNGV. The CDR3 has 14 residues. In DNA form, the CDR3 reads TGTGCCAGCAGCTTAGCGGGGGTTTATTCTGAAGCTTTCTTT. Residues: CASSLAGVYSEAFF.

This clonotype was seen ten or more times. The gene calls are TRBV7-2 and TRBJ2-7, with D possibly TRBD1 on 6 matching bases. Germline values: CDR1 SGHTA, CDR2 FQGNSA. The CDR3 has 15 amino acids. V was shortened by 1 base and J by 2 bases, with 12 bases between the two germline ends. The CDR3 reads CASSLDRDRTYEQYF. CDR3 nucleotides: TGTGCCAGCAGCTTAGATCGCGACAGGACCTACGAGCAGTACTTC.

The chain has TRBV12-5 and TRBJ2-2; TRBD2 matches at 11 bases. CDR3 length: 18 amino acids. The trim removed 2 bases at V and 6 bases at J, leaving 11 bases unmatched. Looked up from germline, CDR1 is LGHNT and CDR2 is FRNRAP. The CDR3 DNA sequence: TGTGCTAGTGGTTTGAAGAGACTAGCGGGGAAGAAAGCCGGGGAGCTGTTTTTT. Its translation is CASGLKRLAGKKAGELFF.

This clonotype was seen many times. The chain combines TRBV7-9 with TRBJ1-2; no clear D. The germline V gene encodes CDR1 SEHNR and CDR2 FQNEAQ (reference sequence). The CDR3 has 15 amino acids. V lost 4 bases, J lost 0 bases, and 12 bases lay in between. CDR3 bases: TGTGCCAGCAGCTCCTGGCGGTTAGCTAACTATGGCTACACCTTC. As protein: CASSSWRLANYGYTF. The variable domain in full, completed from reference TRBV7-9 and TRBJ1-2, reads DTGVSQNPRHKITKRGQNVTFRCDPISEHNRLYWYRQTLGQGPEFLTYFQNEAQLEKSRLLSDRFSAERPKGSFSTLEIQRTEQGDSAMYLCASSSWRLANYGYTFGSGTRLTVV.

The rearrangement joins TRBV3-1 to TRBJ1-6; the D is unclear. The CDR3 is made up of 14 amino acids. The germline V gene encodes CDR1 LGHDT and CDR2 YNNKEL (reference sequence). V was cut by 3 bases and J by 6 bases, with 9 bases left in between. CDR3 DNA sequence: TGTGCCAGCAGCCATGCAGCTATTAATTCACCCCTCCACTTT. This codes for CASSHAAINSPLHF.

With respect to this clonotype: This may come from a read error, since a much larger clone is one base off. V usage is TRBV19 and J usage is TRBJ2-1; the match to TRBD1 covers 7 bases. This CDR3 spans 16 amino acids. The V and J ends lost 3 bases and 11 bases, in that order; junction bases with no gene match: 16. Germline V gives CDR1 LNHDA, CDR2 SQIVND (reference sequence). The CDR3 coding sequence is TGTGCCAGTAGTATCCTCCCCCGTACAGGGGCAAATAAGCAGTTCTTC. Translation gives CASSILPRTGANKQFF.

The chain combines TRBV24-1 with TRBJ1-5; D might be TRBD1 (6 bases). The CDR3 totals 14 residues. V shed 9 bases and J shed 3 bases, with 14 bases lying between them. Germline CDR1 reads KGHDR; CDR2 reads SFDVKD. For the CDR3, the DNA is TGTGCCACCTCCGAGGGGGGGTTCAATCAGCCCCAGCATTTT. Its translation: CATSEGGFNQPQHF.

This clonotype has a handful of counts. The CDR3 loop is CASSPGPLNQPQHF. CDR3 DNA sequence: TGTGCCAGCTCACCCGGTCCTCTCAATCAGCCCCAGCATTTT. V and J are TRBV18 and TRBJ1-5; the D is unclear. Germline CDR1 is KGHSH and CDR2 is LQKENI. Trimming took off 3 bases at V and 3 bases at J, with 9 bases between the two ends. This CDR3 comprises 14 residues.